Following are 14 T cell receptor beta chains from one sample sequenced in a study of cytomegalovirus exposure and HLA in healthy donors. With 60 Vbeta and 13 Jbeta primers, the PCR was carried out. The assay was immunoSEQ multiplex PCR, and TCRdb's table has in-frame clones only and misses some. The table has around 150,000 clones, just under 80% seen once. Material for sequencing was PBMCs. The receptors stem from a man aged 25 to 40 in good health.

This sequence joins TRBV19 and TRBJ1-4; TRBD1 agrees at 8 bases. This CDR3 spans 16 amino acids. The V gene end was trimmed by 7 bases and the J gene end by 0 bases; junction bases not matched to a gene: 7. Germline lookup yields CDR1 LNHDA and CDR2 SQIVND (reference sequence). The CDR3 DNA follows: TGTGCCAGTAAGGCAGGACAGGGCGCAACTAATGAAAAACTGTTTTTT. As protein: CASKAGQGATNEKLFF.

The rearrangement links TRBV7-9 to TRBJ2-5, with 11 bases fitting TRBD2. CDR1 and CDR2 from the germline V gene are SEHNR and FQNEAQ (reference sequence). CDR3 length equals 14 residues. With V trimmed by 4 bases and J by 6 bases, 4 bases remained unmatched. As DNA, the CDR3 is TGTGCCAGCAGCTCGACTAGCGGGAAACAGACCCAGTACTTC. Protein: CASSSTSGKQTQYF. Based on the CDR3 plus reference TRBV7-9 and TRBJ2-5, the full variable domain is DTGVSQNPRHKITKRGQNVTFRCDPISEHNRLYWYRQTLGQGPEFLTYFQNEAQLEKSRLLSDRFSAERPKGSFSTLEIQRTEQGDSAMYLCASSSTSGKQTQYFGPGTRLLVL.

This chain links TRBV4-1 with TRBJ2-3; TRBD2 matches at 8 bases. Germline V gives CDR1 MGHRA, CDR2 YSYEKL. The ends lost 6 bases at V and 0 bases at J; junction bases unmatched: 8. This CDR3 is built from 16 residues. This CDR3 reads CASRSTTSGSTDTQYF. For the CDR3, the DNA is TGCGCCAGCAGATCCACTACTAGCGGAAGCACAGATACGCAGTATTTT.

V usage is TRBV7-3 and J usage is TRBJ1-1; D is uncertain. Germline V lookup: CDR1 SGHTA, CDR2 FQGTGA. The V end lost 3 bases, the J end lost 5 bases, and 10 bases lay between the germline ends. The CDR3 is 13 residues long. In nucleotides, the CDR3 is TGTGCCAGCAGCTTCGGGGAAGGAACTGAAGCTTTCTTT. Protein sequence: CASSFGEGTEAFF.

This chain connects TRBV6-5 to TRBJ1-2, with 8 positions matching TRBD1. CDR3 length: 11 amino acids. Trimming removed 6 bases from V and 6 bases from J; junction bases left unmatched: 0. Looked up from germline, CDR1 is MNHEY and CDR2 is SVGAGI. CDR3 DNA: TGTGCCAGCAGCAGGGGGCATGGCTACACCTTC. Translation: CASSRGHGYTF.

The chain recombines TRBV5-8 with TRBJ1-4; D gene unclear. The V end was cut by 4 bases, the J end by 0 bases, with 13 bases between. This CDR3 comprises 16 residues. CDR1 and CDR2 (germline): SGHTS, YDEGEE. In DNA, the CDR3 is TGTGCCAGCAGCGAGGGTGGCCGGCCAACTAATGAAAAACTGTTTTTT. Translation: CASSEGGRPTNEKLFF.

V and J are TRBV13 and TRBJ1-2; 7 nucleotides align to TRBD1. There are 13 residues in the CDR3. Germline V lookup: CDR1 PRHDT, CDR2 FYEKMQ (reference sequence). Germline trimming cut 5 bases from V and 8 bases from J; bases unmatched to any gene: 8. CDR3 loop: CASSQYRGRGYTF. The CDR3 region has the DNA TGTGCCAGCAGCCAATACAGGGGCCGAGGCTACACCTTC.

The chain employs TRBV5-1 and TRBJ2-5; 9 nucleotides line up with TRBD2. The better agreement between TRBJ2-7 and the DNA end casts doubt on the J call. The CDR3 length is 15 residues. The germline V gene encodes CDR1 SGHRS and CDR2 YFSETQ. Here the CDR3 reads CASSLVAGATYEQYF. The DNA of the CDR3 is TGCGCCAGCAGCTTGGTAGCGGGAGCGACCTACGAGCAGTACTTC.

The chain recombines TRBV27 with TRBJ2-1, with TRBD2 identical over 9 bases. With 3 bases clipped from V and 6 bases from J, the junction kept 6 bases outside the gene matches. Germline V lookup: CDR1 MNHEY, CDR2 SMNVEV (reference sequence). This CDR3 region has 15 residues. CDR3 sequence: CASSFLAGSPNEQFF. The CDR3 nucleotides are TGTGCCAGCAGTTTTCTAGCGGGATCCCCCAATGAGCAGTTCTTC.

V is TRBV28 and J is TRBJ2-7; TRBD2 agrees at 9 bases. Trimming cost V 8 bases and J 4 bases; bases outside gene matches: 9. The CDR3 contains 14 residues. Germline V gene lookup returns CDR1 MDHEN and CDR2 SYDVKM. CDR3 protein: CASASSGSLYEQYF. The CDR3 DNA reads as TGTGCCAGCGCCAGTAGCGGGAGTCTGTACGAGCAGTACTTC.

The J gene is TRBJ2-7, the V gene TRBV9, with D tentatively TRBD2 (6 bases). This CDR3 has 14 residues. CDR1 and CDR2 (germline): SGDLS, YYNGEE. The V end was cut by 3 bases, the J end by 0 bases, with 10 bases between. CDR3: CASSGASVSYEQYF. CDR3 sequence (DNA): TGTGCCAGCAGCGGGGCTAGCGTCTCCTACGAGCAGTACTTC.

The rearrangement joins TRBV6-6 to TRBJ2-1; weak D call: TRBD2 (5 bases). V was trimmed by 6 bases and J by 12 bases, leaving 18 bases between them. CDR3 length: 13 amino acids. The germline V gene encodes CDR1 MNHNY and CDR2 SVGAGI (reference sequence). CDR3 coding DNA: TGTGCCAGCAGCGAAGGGAGTTACAATAGGCAGTTCTTC. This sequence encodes CASSEGSYNRQFF.

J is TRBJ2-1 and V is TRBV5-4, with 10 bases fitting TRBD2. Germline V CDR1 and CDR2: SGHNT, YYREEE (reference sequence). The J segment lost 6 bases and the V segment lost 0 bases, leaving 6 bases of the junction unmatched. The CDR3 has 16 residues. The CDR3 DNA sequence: TGTGCCAGCAGCTTGGGTGGGACTAGCGCGCTCAATGAGCAGTTCTTC. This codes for CASSLGGTSALNEQFF.

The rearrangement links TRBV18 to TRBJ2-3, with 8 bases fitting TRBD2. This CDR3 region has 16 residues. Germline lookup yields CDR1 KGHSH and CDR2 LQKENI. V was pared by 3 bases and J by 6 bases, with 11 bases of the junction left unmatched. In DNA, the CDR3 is TGTGCCAGCTCACCCCCTAGCAGCGGGAGAGCGGATACGCAGTATTTT. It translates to CASSPPSSGRADTQYF. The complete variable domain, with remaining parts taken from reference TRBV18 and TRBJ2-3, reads NAGVMQNPRHLVRRRGQEARLRCSPMKGHSHVYWYRQLPEEGLKFMVYLQKENIIDESGMPKERFSAEFPKEGPSILRIQQVVRGDSAAYFCASSPPSSGRADTQYFGPGTRLTVL.